A selection of T cell receptor beta chains follows, all from one sample in a study of CD8 T cells in Susac syndrome. TCRdb re-derived calls from the immunoSEQ multiplex PCR reads in MiXCR, one entry per CDR3 protein. The sample lists 75,000 to 95,000 distinct CDR3 sequences, approximately 96% occurring once. The specimen was CD8+ T cells from PBMCs. Receptors were obtained from a human donor with Susac syndrome. Each CDR3 is given with its conserved first and last residue. D genes are given only for firm matches. Size is omitted from some rows. Given values are once, few, many or a class for expanded clones.

D gene	V gene	J gene	clone size	CDR3 length	CDR3 protein	CDR3 DNA
.	TRBV20-1	TRBJ2-7	.	13	CSARGSGLMGQYF	TGCAGTGCTAGAGGGTCGGGGTTAATGGGGCAGTACTTC
TRBD1	TRBV7-3	TRBJ2-3	.	15	CASSQTGLITDTQYF	TGTGCCAGCAGTCAGACAGGGCTTATCACAGATACGCAGTATTTT
TRBD1	TRBV6-2/TRBV6-3	TRBJ2-7	.	14	CASSYKGTAYEQYF	TGTGCCAGCAGTTACAAGGGGACAGCCTACGAGCAGTACTTC
.	TRBV18	TRBJ1-5	.	14	CASSPRDSNQPQHF	TGTGCCAGCTCACCCCGGGATAGCAATCAGCCCCAGCATTTT
.	TRBV30	TRBJ2-1	.	15	CAWTSLVDSYNEQFF	TGTGCCTGGACCTCTTTAGTGGACAGCTACAATGAGCAGTTCTTC
.	TRBV6-2/TRBV6-3	TRBJ1-2	.	14	CATVKRLANYGYTF	TGTGCCACCGTAAAGAGGCTAGCTAACTATGGCTACACCTTC
TRBD1	TRBV25-1	TRBJ2-5	few	13	CASSDRGRETQYF	TGTGCCAGCAGTGACAGGGGGCGGGAGACCCAGTACTTC
.	TRBV4-3	TRBJ1-2	.	16	CASSQEFDSGSYGYTF	TGCGCCAGCAGCCAAGAGTTCGATTCAGGGTCGTATGGCTACACCTTC
.	TRBV20-1	TRBJ2-7	.	13	CSALKTDSYEQYF	TGCAGTGCTCTTAAGACAGACTCCTACGAGCAGTACTTC
.	TRBV5-1	TRBJ2-7	.	17	CASSLEGHGTGRDEQYF	TGCGCCAGCAGCTTGGAAGGTCACGGCACAGGGCGGGACGAGCAGTACTTC
.	TRBV5-4	TRBJ1-2	.	17	CASSPILSGLANYGYTF	TGTGCCAGCAGCCCAATATTGTCAGGGCTAGCTAACTATGGCTACACCTTC
.	TRBV5-6	TRBJ1-1	few	12	CASSLRGTEAFF	TGTGCCAGCAGCTTACGGGGCACTGAAGCTTTCTTT
.	TRBV20-1	TRBJ2-1	.	14	CSARVPPVSDEQFF	TGCAGTGCTAGGGTGCCCCCGGTAAGCGATGAGCAGTTCTTC
.	TRBV20-1	TRBJ1-2	.	12	CSARGRADGYTF	TGCAGTGCCAGGGGCAGGGCGGATGGCTACACCTTC
.	TRBV24-1	TRBJ2-3	once	13	CATNGGATDTQYF	TGTGCCACTAACGGGGGTGCAACAGATACGCAGTATTTT
.	TRBV30	TRBJ1-1	.	13	CAWSGDPNTEAFF	TGTGCCTGGAGTGGGGATCCGAACACTGAAGCTTTCTTT
.	TRBV6-5	TRBJ1-1	.	13	CASSYGRDAEAFF	TGTGCCAGCAGTTACGGTCGGGATGCTGAAGCTTTCTTT
TRBD1	TRBV15	TRBJ2-7	.	13	CATSRDRTYEQYF	TGTGCCACCAGCAGGGACAGGACCTACGAGCAGTACTTC
.	TRBV4-2	TRBJ1-2	.	15	CASSQGSGEDYGYTF	TGTGCCAGCAGCCAAGGCTCAGGGGAAGACTATGGCTACACCTTC
TRBD1	TRBV15	TRBJ2-7	.	14	CATRVGTGGDEQYF	TGTGCCACCAGGGTCGGGACAGGGGGGGACGAGCAGTACTTC
TRBD1	TRBV7-2	TRBJ1-6	once	16	CASSLDPGGLHSPLHF	TGTGCCAGCAGCTTAGACCCAGGGGGGCTTCATTCACCCCTCCACTTT
.	TRBV6-2/TRBV6-3	TRBJ1-5	.	12	CASSLVNQPQHF	TGTGCCAGCAGTTTGGTCAATCAGCCCCAGCATTTT
.	TRBV20-1	TRBJ2-7	.	13	CSARNSGDYEQYF	TGCAGTGCTAGAAATTCCGGGGACTACGAGCAGTACTTC
TRBD1	TRBV7-9	TRBJ2-6	.	17	CASSLQGALAGANVLTF	TGTGCCAGCAGCTTACAGGGGGCGTTAGCTGGGGCCAACGTCCTGACTTTC
.	TRBV7-8	TRBJ1-1	.	14	CASSVTGMNTEAFF	TGTGCCAGCAGCGTAACCGGCATGAACACTGAAGCTTTCTTT
TRBD2	TRBV20-1	TRBJ2-7	.	15	CSADYGGRDSYEQYF	TGCAGTGCTGACTACGGGGGGAGGGACTCCTACGAGCAGTACTTC
TRBD1	TRBV11-2	TRBJ2-5	.	15	CASSLRQGARETQYF	TGTGCCAGCAGCCTACGACAGGGGGCTAGAGAGACCCAGTACTTC
.	TRBV28	TRBJ1-5	.	14	CASSRGRGNQPQHF	TGTGCCAGCAGTAGGGGGAGGGGCAATCAGCCCCAGCATTTT
.	TRBV6-5	TRBJ1-2	.	14	CASSYSLRDYGYTF	TGTGCCAGCAGTTACTCGTTGAGGGACTATGGCTACACCTTC
.	TRBV6-2/TRBV6-3	TRBJ1-1	.	13	CASSYSSNGAVFF	TGTGCCAGCAGTTACTCAAGTAACGGTGCGGTTTTCTTT
TRBD1	TRBV6-4	TRBJ1-2	.	14	CASSSTGAGGGYTF	TGTGCCAGCAGTTCTACAGGGGCTGGAGGTGGCTACACCTTC
.	TRBV6-2/TRBV6-3	TRBJ2-7	few	14	CASSQDGSSYEQYF	TGTGCCAGCAGTCAGGACGGGAGCTCCTACGAGCAGTACTTC
.	TRBV15	TRBJ2-7	.	13	CATSRGYPYEQYF	TGTGCCACCAGCAGGGGATACCCCTACGAGCAGTACTTC
TRBD2	TRBV28	TRBJ2-1	.	13	CASSLLGGDEQFF	TGTGCCAGCAGTTTATTGGGGGGGGATGAGCAGTTCTTC
.	TRBV9	TRBJ1-1	.	15	CASSVLHIQNTEAFF	TGTGCCAGCAGCGTATTACACATACAGAACACTGAAGCTTTCTTT
.	TRBV9	TRBJ2-3	once	15	CASSLRGDLTDTQYF	TGTGCCAGCAGCTTAAGGGGCGACCTCACAGATACGCAGTATTTT
.	TRBV11-3	TRBJ2-1	once	13	CASSLGNVNEQFF	TGTGCCAGCAGCTTAGGAAACGTCAATGAGCAGTTCTTC